The 2 T cell receptor beta chains given below trace back to one sample, sequenced in a study of cytomegalovirus exposure and HLA in healthy donors (dated by TCRdb to between 2016 and 2019). Library construction relied on the immunoSEQ multiplex PCR assay. TCRdb provides this immuneACCESS table in a form limited to in-frame rearrangements. Some clones are lacking; in checked studies, under half of them reflect an unresolved V gene, and why the rest are absent is not known. Across this sample there are about 120,000 clones, with roughly 95% seen only once. The ten largest clones represent 1.7% of the sample. Specimen: PBMCs. The receptors here all came from a man in his late teens or twenties in good health and CMV-seronegative.

This clone showed up just a few times. The V gene is TRBV28, the J gene TRBJ1-1; D unclear. CDR1 and CDR2 (germline): MDHEN, SYDVKM. The V gene lost 8 bases and the J gene lost 6 bases, with 13 bases spanning the gap. CDR3 length: 12 amino acids. This chain's CDR3 is CASGRHSAEAFF. The CDR3 DNA reads as TGTGCCAGCGGTCGACACTCGGCTGAAGCTTTCTTT.

In DNA form, the CDR3 reads TGTGCCAGCAGTTCCGGGGGGGGATTTGACACTGAAGCTTTCTTT. This gives the protein CASSSGGGFDTEAFF. V gene TRBV11-2 combines with J gene TRBJ1-1; possible D gene TRBD1, 5 bases. V lost 6 bases, J lost 3 bases, and 17 bases lay in between. Germline CDR1 is SGHAT and CDR2 is FQNNGV. The CDR3 contains 15 residues.